The rows below give T cell receptor beta chains drawn from one sample of a study of blood T cell repertoires in COVID-19. Sequencing was performed with immunoSEQ multiplex PCR; in TCRdb, only in-frame clones are kept and a portion is missing. Among about 90,000 clones listed, 80% to 95% were seen once. Input material: peripheral blood. Receptor source: a woman aged 55-75 years with active COVID-19. Both conserved end residues are part of each CDR3. Fields, in order: J gene, clone size, D gene, V gene, CDR3 DNA, CDR3 protein. D genes are given only for firm matches. Not all rows give a size; the values are once, few, many and, for expanded clones, a class.

TRBJ1-1,once,-,TRBV19,TGTGCCAGTATAGCAGAGGGGGTTACGGTGTTCGCTGAAGCTTTCTTT,CASIAEGVTVFAEAFF
TRBJ2-4,-,-,TRBV7-2,TGTGCCAGCAGCCTCAGACTAGTGACAGTGTCAGGGAACATTCAGTACTTC,CASSLRLVTVSGNIQYF
TRBJ2-5,-,TRBD2,TRBV4-3,TGCGCCAGCAGCCAAGAGCGAGCGGGGGGGCCAGGAGAGACCCAGTACTTC,CASSQERAGGPGETQYF
TRBJ1-1,-,-,TRBV9,TGTGCCAGCAGCGTAGAGGCGGCGAACACTGAAGCTTTCTTT,CASSVEAANTEAFF
TRBJ2-1,-,-,TRBV6-6,TGTGCCAGCAGTGGAGCCTGGGAGCAGTTCTTC,CASSGAWEQFF
TRBJ2-2,-,-,TRBV28,TGTGCCAGCAGTTCGGGGAAGACTAGTTTCACCGGGGAGCTGTTTTTT,CASSSGKTSFTGELFF
TRBJ1-4,-,-,TRBV5-1,TGCGCCAGCAGCTTGTGGGGGGCAACTAATGAAAAACTGTTTTTT,CASSLWGATNEKLFF
TRBJ2-1,-,TRBD1,TRBV28,TGTGCCAGCAGTCCTTGGAAAGGGGGCCCAGGCTCCAATGAGCAGTTCTTC,CASSPWKGGPGSNEQFF
TRBJ1-6,-,TRBD1,TRBV5-6,TGTGCCAGCAGCTTGAGACAGGGGAGCTCACCCCTCCACTTT,CASSLRQGSSPLHF
TRBJ1-5,once,-,TRBV28,TGTGCCAGCAGTCCTGAGACAGTAAGCAATCAGCCCCAGCATTTT,CASSPETVSNQPQHF
TRBJ1-6,-,-,TRBV6-5,TGTGCCAGCAGTTACAAGGCAGGGGTTTCACCCCTCCACTTT,CASSYKAGVSPLHF
TRBJ2-3,-,-,TRBV19,TGTGCCAGTAAGGGGTTTGGGTATACGCAGTATTTT,CASKGFGYTQYF
TRBJ1-2,-,TRBD1,TRBV18,TGTGCCAGCTCACCCGCGTGGACAGGGGCAAACTATGGCTACACCTTC,CASSPAWTGANYGYTF
TRBJ2-1,-,-,TRBV28,TGTGCCAGCAGTCCTACCCCCGTGGGGGGATCACCGTTCTTC,CASSPTPVGGSPFF
TRBJ1-1,-,-,TRBV5-1,TGCGCCAGCAGCTCAACCCCGGCGGGGAACACTGAAGCTTTCTTT,CASSSTPAGNTEAFF
TRBJ2-7,-,TRBD1,TRBV18,TGTGCCAGCTCATCCGGGACAGCGATATATGGGCAGTACTTC,CASSSGTAIYGQYF
TRBJ1-2,-,-,TRBV4-1,TGCGCCAGCAGCCAAGGGGCAGCCTCAAGTCTCTATGGCTACACCTTC,CASSQGAASSLYGYTF
TRBJ2-3,-,-,TRBV16,TGTGCCAGCAGCCATTCTCCGACAGAAGATACGCAGTATTTT,CASSHSPTEDTQYF
TRBJ1-4,-,-,TRBV19,TGTGCCAGTAGCTCTAATTACGGTGAAAAACTGTTTTTT,CASSSNYGEKLFF
TRBJ2-3,-,-,TRBV2,TGTGCCAGCAGCTCGGACACCACAGATACGCAGTATTTT,CASSSDTTDTQYF
TRBJ1-2,-,TRBD1,TRBV19,TGTGCCAGTAGTATAGCGGGGCAGGGGGCAAGCTATGGCTACACCTTC,CASSIAGQGASYGYTF
TRBJ2-5,-,-,TRBV7-2,TGTGCCAGCAGCTTAGTTACAGGACAGAAGGAGACCCAGTACTTC,CASSLVTGQKETQYF
TRBJ1-2,-,-,TRBV4-1,TGCGCCAGCAGCCAACACGGCAGGAATAACTATGGCTACACCTTC,CASSQHGRNNYGYTF
TRBJ2-4,-,-,TRBV27,TGTGCCAGCAGCCTGACAGCTCCTCGAGGTTGGGACATTCAGTACTTC,CASSLTAPRGWDIQYF
TRBJ2-7,-,TRBD1,TRBV5-1,TGCGCCAGCAGACTATCGACAGGGATCCACGAGCAGTACTTC,CASRLSTGIHEQYF
TRBJ1-4,-,-,TRBV15,TGTGCCACCAGCAGAGCCAGGCTGGTCACTAATGAAAAACTGTTTTTT,CATSRARLVTNEKLFF
TRBJ2-7,few,-,TRBV20-1,TGCAGTGCCCGGTCTGGGCACGAGCAGTACTTC,CSARSGHEQYF
TRBJ1-5,-,TRBD1,TRBV15,TGTGCCACCAGCGCCTCCAACAGGGGGCCTCAGCCCCAGCATTTT,CATSASNRGPQPQHF
TRBJ2-7,-,-,TRBV12-3/TRBV12-4,TGTGCCAGCAGGCAGGGCAGGGGCTACGAGCAGTACTTC,CASRQGRGYEQYF
TRBJ1-1,once,-,TRBV3-1/TRBV3-2,TGTGCCAGCAGCCCACATCGGGACACGGTGAACACTGAAGCTTTCTTT,CASSPHRDTVNTEAFF
TRBJ2-7,few,TRBD1,TRBV30,TGTGCCTGGTCGCGGGACAGGGCCTCCTACGAGCAGTACTTC,CAWSRDRASYEQYF
TRBJ1-1,-,TRBD1,TRBV28,TGTGCCAGCAGTCCCGGGACAGTTAACACTGAAGCTTTCTTT,CASSPGTVNTEAFF
TRBJ2-3,-,TRBD2,TRBV28,TGTGCCAGCAGCTTAGCGGGAGGTGCAGATACGCAGTATTTT,CASSLAGGADTQYF
TRBJ2-1,-,TRBD2,TRBV6-5,TGTGCCAGCAGTTATGCGGGAGGGAACTTAAATGAGCAGTTCTTC,CASSYAGGNLNEQFF
TRBJ1-5,-,-,TRBV5-1,TGCGCCAGCAGCTTGTCGGGGAAGCCAGAACAGCCCCAGCATTTT,CASSLSGKPEQPQHF
TRBJ2-1,-,-,TRBV27,TGTGCCAGCAGTCCGTCTAGCTCCGGCTCCTACAATGAGCAGTTCTTC,CASSPSSSGSYNEQFF
TRBJ1-5,-,TRBD1,TRBV27,TGTGCCAGCAGTTCAGAGGGGGCCCCAAATCAGCCCCAGCATTTT,CASSSEGAPNQPQHF
TRBJ2-5,-,TRBD2,TRBV7-8,TGTGCCAGCAGCGGGCCTAGCGGGAGAGGGGAGACCCAGTACTTC,CASSGPSGRGETQYF
TRBJ1-5,-,-,TRBV21-1,TGTGCCAGCAGCATCGGGACAGGGGGCGTCGTAAGTCAGCCCCAGCATTTT,CASSIGTGGVVSQPQHF
TRBJ1-1,-,-,TRBV5-4,TGTGCCAGCAGCCAGAAAATGCATGCCACTGAAGCTTTCTTT,CASSQKMHATEAFF
TRBJ1-4,-,TRBD1,TRBV29-1,TGCAGCGCCCAAAGGACAGGGTTTGAAAAACTGTTTTTT,CSAQRTGFEKLFF
TRBJ2-7,-,TRBD2,TRBV19,TGTGCCAGTAGTATAGAAGGACCTGCCAGCGGGAGACTCTACGAGCAGTACTTC,CASSIEGPASGRLYEQYF
TRBJ1-5,-,-,TRBV7-2,TGTGCCAGCAGCTTAACGGACTATCAGCCCCAGCATTTT,CASSLTDYQPQHF
TRBJ1-5,once,-,TRBV19,TGTGCCAGTAGTATCTTAGCCGGCCGGAGCCTTAATCAGCCCCAGCATTTT,CASSILAGRSLNQPQHF
TRBJ2-7,-,TRBD2,TRBV28,TGTGCCAGCAGTAAAACCCGGGAGGGAATAGGAGAGCAGTACTTC,CASSKTREGIGEQYF
TRBJ2-2,once,-,TRBV4-3,TGCGCCAGCAGCCAAGAATGGGGCGGGAACACCGGGGAGCTGTTTTTT,CASSQEWGGNTGELFF